One sample yielded the 13 T cell receptor beta chains listed below, sequenced in a study of T cell repertoires in cytomegalovirus infection. No antigens are known for them. TCRdb itself ran the reads through MiXCR, one entry per CDR3 protein. This table has approximately 260,000 distinct CDR3 sequences, roughly 21% appearing once. This specimen was cultured PBMCs, taken from culture after CMV antigen stimulation. Receptor source: a human donor in good health (CMV status not recorded). Some clones in this sample may be carry-over from other donors' samples.

This clonotype was seen once. This may be a read error, as it is one base from a much larger clone. This rearrangement joins TRBV7-8 to TRBJ1-5; a possible D gene is TRBD1 (6 bases). Trimming took off 1 base at V and 7 bases at J, with 14 bases between the two ends. The CDR3 loop spans 15 amino acids. Looked up from germline, CDR1 is SGHVS and CDR2 is FQNEAQ. The CDR3 DNA sequence: TGTGCCAGCAGCTTAGGCGCCCAGGGGAGGCAGCCCCAGCATTTT. Translation: CASSLGAQGRQPQHF.

This clonotype showed up many times. The rearrangement joins TRBV7-9 to TRBJ1-1; D uncertain. V was clipped by 2 bases and J by 3 bases, with 10 bases between them. CDR1 SEHNR and CDR2 FQNEAQ come from the germline V gene (reference sequence). The CDR3 has 14 residues. The CDR3 coding sequence is TGTGCCAGCAGCTTAAGAGTGGTTGACACTGAAGCTTTCTTT. The encoded protein is CASSLRVVDTEAFF.

The chain combines TRBV29-1 with TRBJ1-2, with D hard to call. Trimming cost V 6 bases and J 4 bases, with 9 bases left between them. Germline V gene lookup returns CDR1 SQVTM and CDR2 ANQGSEA. CDR3 length: 11 residues. The CDR3 DNA is TGCAGCGTCGGGGATGGCTATGGCTACACCTTC. This gives the protein CSVGDGYGYTF.

This clonotype was detected many times. The genes are TRBV27 and TRBJ2-1; the D gene is possibly TRBD2 (5 bases). Looked up from germline, CDR1 is MNHEY and CDR2 is SMNVEV (reference sequence). V dropped 3 bases and J dropped 9 bases, with 12 bases sitting between them. This CDR3 contains 13 residues. This CDR3 is CASSFGENGEQFF. For the CDR3, the DNA is TGTGCCAGCAGTTTCGGGGAAAACGGTGAGCAGTTCTTC.

V is TRBV28 and J is TRBJ2-3; TRBD2 matches at 10 bases. CDR1 MDHEN and CDR2 SYDVKM come from the germline V gene. This CDR3 has 14 amino acids. J lost 3 bases, V lost 7 bases, and 4 bases had no gene match. The CDR3 spells CASTIAGGTDTQYF. As DNA, the CDR3 is TGTGCCAGCACCATAGCGGGAGGTACAGATACGCAGTATTTT.

This chain uses TRBV6-4 with TRBJ1-1; 9 bases line up with TRBD1. Germline values: CDR1 MRHNA, CDR2 SNTAGT. The CDR3 runs to 15 residues. V lost 6 bases, J lost 1 base, and 6 bases stayed unmatched. The DNA for the CDR3 is TGTGCCAGCAGAGGGACAGGGAACGAGAACACTGAAGCTTTCTTT. It encodes CASRGTGNENTEAFF.

This clonotype has a count of ten or more. This chain uses TRBV7-2 with TRBJ1-1, with no clear D. There are 13 residues in the CDR3. Germline lookup yields CDR1 SGHTA and CDR2 FQGNSA. V dropped 6 bases and J dropped 4 bases, with 12 bases sitting between them. For the CDR3, the DNA is TGTGCCAGCAGAGGCACTTTCGGCACTGAAGCTTTCTTT. This sequence encodes CASRGTFGTEAFF.

This clonotype was counted only a few times. The rearrangement links TRBV10-1 to TRBJ1-3; no reliable D call. Trimming removed 7 bases at V and 0 bases at J, with 10 bases between. Germline loops: CDR1 WNHNN, CDR2 SYGVQD (reference sequence). The CDR3 runs to 14 residues. The CDR3 DNA reads as TGCGCCAGCATTCGGGAGAGCTCTGGAAACACCATATATTTT. Its protein product is CASIRESSGNTIYF.

This clonotype showed up many times. V gene TRBV7-9 combines with J gene TRBJ2-1, with 7 nucleotides matching TRBD2. Trimming took 3 bases from V and 3 from J; bases not matched to a gene: 5. The CDR3 covers 15 residues. Germline V gene lookup returns CDR1 SEHNR and CDR2 FQNEAQ (reference sequence). Here the CDR3 DNA reads TGTGCCAGCAGCTTGACCGGCGGGAGCTACAATGAGCAGTTCTTC. It translates to CASSLTGGSYNEQFF.

The chain recombines TRBV20-1 with TRBJ2-1; 7 nucleotides match TRBD2. Looked up from germline, CDR1 is DFQATT and CDR2 is SNEGSKA (reference sequence). The CDR3 is 14 amino acids. V lost 8 bases to trimming and J lost 0 bases; unmatched junction nucleotides: 7. CDR3 DNA: TGCAGTTCTCCGGGCGGGAGCTCCTACAATGAGCAGTTCTTC. Its translation: CSSPGGSSYNEQFF.

This clonotype showed up just a few times. The chain recombines TRBV6-2 or TRBV6-3 with TRBJ1-1, with TRBD1 identical over 8 bases. Unmatched junction bases numbered 10, after V lost 6 bases and J lost 1 base. The germline V gene encodes CDR1 MNHEY and CDR2 SVGEGT. CDR3 length: 16 residues. The CDR3, as DNA: TGTGCCAGCAGCCGATTTGGACAGGGACAGAACACTGAAGCTTTCTTT. Translated: CASSRFGQGQNTEAFF.

This clonotype was counted only a few times. J is TRBJ2-5 and V is TRBV2; maybe TRBD2 (6 bases). V lost 7 bases, J lost 4 bases, and 16 bases lay in between. Germline CDR1 SNHLY, CDR2 FYNNEI. There are 14 residues in the CDR3. The CDR3 DNA reads as TGTGCCAGCACCCGGGACTCCAGTTTAGAGACCCAGTACTTC. This codes for CASTRDSSLETQYF.

The chain combines TRBV24-1 with TRBJ2-1; 8 bases are a match to TRBD2. This CDR3 region has 15 residues. J gave up 7 bases and V 6 bases, and 10 bases lay outside the gene matches. The germline V gene encodes CDR1 KGHDR and CDR2 SFDVKD. DNA of the CDR3: TGTGCCACCAGTCCGAGACTAGCGCCACAAAATGAGCAGTTCTTC. It encodes CATSPRLAPQNEQFF.